This TCR beta chain was retrieved from a study of blood T cell repertoires in COVID-19. About the research overall: Donors in the United States, Italy and Spain gave samples during acute or convalescent COVID-19.

The CDR3 has 16 residues. The V end was cut by 4 bases, the J end by 2 bases, with 15 bases between. Germline assignment: CDR1 LGHDT and CDR2 YNNKEL (reference sequence). This clone was seen once. Original methodology: Scientists estimated how many nucleated cells there were by amplifying reference gene primers. TCRdb's table, derived via immunoSEQ multiplex PCR, lists solely in-frame clones and lacks some. From that table come the V and J calls and clone size; the DNA was used to work out D and trimming. The repertoire includes about 46,000 clones, 86% of them detected once, and 1% to 1.5% sits in the top ten.

Sequencing was done on a sample of peripheral blood. The receptor comes from a man aged 60-69 years with acute or convalescent COVID-19. The chain uses TRBV3-1 (or the pseudogene TRBV3-2) and TRBJ1-5; D ambiguous. The DNA of the CDR3 is TGTGCCAGCAGCCCCCCGGGAAGGAGTGGCAATCAGCCCCAGCATTTT. Translated, it gives CASSPPGRSGNQPQHF.